The 9 T cell receptor beta chains in this list originate from one sample, sequenced in a study of shared clonotypes between healthy human individuals. The data were produced by immunoSEQ multiplex PCR, yet TCRdb's version contains in-frame clones alone and is incomplete. The table records about 980,000 clones, less than 85% of them present only once. Material for sequencing was memory CD4+ T cells sorted from blood. Documented subset: CD45RA-negative fraction. Receptor source: a man younger than 30 in good health.

The rearrangement uses TRBV19 and TRBJ1-2; D gene ambiguous. In germline, CDR1 is LNHDA, CDR2 SQIVND (reference sequence). The CDR3 is made up of 11 amino acids. The ends were cut back, 5 bases at V and 5 bases at J, with 6 bases in the middle. The CDR3 region has the DNA TGTGCCAGTAGTCTCGGATATGGCTACACCTTC. Encoded protein: CASSLGYGYTF.

CDR3 protein: CASSLVTGAPLGEQYF. The CDR3, as DNA: TGTGCCAGCAGCTTAGTAACGGGTGCCCCCCTCGGCGAGCAGTACTTC. The V call is TRBV7-2, the J call TRBJ2-7; D not certain. This CDR3 spans 16 amino acids. V lost 1 base, J lost 6 bases, and 19 bases lay in between. Germline V CDR1 and CDR2: SGHTA, FQGNSA.

This clone came up a few times. The chain uses TRBV14 and TRBJ1-1; D remains unclear. This CDR3 spans 13 amino acids. The germline V gene encodes CDR1 SGHDN and CDR2 FVKESK. V was trimmed by 0 bases and J by 5 bases, leaving 7 bases between them. The CDR3 loop is CASSQDPRTEAFF. As DNA, the CDR3 is TGTGCCAGCAGCCAAGATCCCCGGACTGAAGCTTTCTTT. The whole variable domain, filled in from reference TRBV14 and TRBJ1-1, reads EAGVTQFPSHSVIEKGQTVTLRCDPISGHDNLYWYRRVMGKEIKFLLHFVKESKQDESGMPNNRFLAERTGGTYSTLKVQPAELEDSGVYFCASSQDPRTEAFFGQGTRLTVV.

This sequence joins TRBV9 and TRBJ1-2; D gene ambiguous. The CDR3 loop spans 14 amino acids. Germline-derived CDR1 and CDR2 are SGDLS and YYNGEE. With 0 bases removed from V and 2 bases from J, the gap between germline ends came to 8 bases. Here the CDR3 DNA reads TGTGCCAGCAGCGTAGGCCAGGCAAACTATGGCTACACCTTC. It translates to CASSVGQANYGYTF.

The chain uses TRBV5-1 and TRBJ1-4, with 12 bases fitting TRBD1. V trimming: 2 bases; J trimming: 6 bases; junction bases outside the gene matches: 5. This CDR3 has 16 residues. Germline lookup yields CDR1 SGHRS and CDR2 YFSETQ. The DNA of the CDR3 is TGCGCCAGCAGCTTAACCGGGACAGGGGGCCATGAAAAACTGTTTTTT. Its protein product is CASSLTGTGGHEKLFF.

CDR3 region: CASSLEGAGGSYEQFF. CDR3 bases: TGTGCCAGCAGCTTAGAAGGGGCGGGAGGTTCGTATGAGCAGTTCTTC. V usage is TRBV7-2 and J usage is TRBJ2-1, with 8 bases matching TRBD2. The V segment lost 1 base and the J segment 8 bases; nucleotides outside the gene matches: 10. The germline V gene encodes CDR1 SGHTA and CDR2 FQGNSA. This CDR3 is built from 16 residues.

In this sample, this clone turned up a few times. This chain connects TRBV2 to TRBJ2-5, with 12 bases fitting TRBD2. The CDR3 sequence is 16 residues long. The germline V gene has CDR1 SNHLY and CDR2 FYNNEI. V shed 5 bases, J shed 5 bases, and the junction held 9 bases outside the gene matches. CDR3 DNA: TGTGCCAGCAGTCCCGGACTAGCGGGATTAGCGGAGACCCAGTACTTC. It encodes CASSPGLAGLAETQYF.

J is TRBJ1-5 and V is TRBV27; D not resolved. CDR1 is MNHEY, CDR2 SMNVEV, per germline (reference sequence). The CDR3 consists of 16 residues. The ends were cut back, 3 bases at V and 0 bases at J, with 12 bases in the middle. CDR3: CASSFNRLYSNQPQHF. CDR3 nucleotides: TGTGCCAGCAGTTTTAACAGACTTTATAGCAATCAGCCCCAGCATTTT.

This chain uses TRBV18 with TRBJ1-1; weak D call: TRBD1 (6 bases). The germline V gene has CDR1 KGHSH and CDR2 LQKENI. The CDR3 is 15 amino acids. V lost 3 bases, J lost 1 base, and 12 bases lay in between. The CDR3 spells CASSPTRGANTEAFF. CDR3 in DNA: TGTGCCAGCTCACCGACCCGGGGGGCGAACACTGAAGCTTTCTTT.